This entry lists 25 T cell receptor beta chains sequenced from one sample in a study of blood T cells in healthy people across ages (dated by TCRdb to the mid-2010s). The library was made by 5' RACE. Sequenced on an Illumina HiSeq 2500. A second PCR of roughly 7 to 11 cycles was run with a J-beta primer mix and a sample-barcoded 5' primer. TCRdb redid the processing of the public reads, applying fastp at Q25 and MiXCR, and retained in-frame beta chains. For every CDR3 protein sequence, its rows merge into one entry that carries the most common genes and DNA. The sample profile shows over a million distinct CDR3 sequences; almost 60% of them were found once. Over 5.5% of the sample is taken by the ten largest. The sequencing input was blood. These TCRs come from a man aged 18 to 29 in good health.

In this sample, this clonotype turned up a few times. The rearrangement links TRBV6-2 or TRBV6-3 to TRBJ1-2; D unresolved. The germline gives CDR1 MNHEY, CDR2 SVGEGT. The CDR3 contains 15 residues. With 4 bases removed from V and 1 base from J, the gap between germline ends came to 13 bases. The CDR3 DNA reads TGTGCCAGCAGTTTCTCCGTAGGCCTTAACTATGGCTACACCTTC. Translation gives CASSFSVGLNYGYTF.

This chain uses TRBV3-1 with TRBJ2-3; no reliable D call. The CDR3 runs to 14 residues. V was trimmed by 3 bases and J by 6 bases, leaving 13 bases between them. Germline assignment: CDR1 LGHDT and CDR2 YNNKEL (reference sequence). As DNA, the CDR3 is TGTGCCAGCAGCCAGGGTCTCCCGCGGGATACGCAGTATTTT. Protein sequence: CASSQGLPRDTQYF.

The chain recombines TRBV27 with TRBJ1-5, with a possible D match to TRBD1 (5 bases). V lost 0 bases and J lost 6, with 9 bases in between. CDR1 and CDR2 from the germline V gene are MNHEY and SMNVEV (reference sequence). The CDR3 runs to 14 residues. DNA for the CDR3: TGTGCCAGCAGTTTATCGCAGGGTAGTCAGCCCCAGCATTTT. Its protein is CASSLSQGSQPQHF.

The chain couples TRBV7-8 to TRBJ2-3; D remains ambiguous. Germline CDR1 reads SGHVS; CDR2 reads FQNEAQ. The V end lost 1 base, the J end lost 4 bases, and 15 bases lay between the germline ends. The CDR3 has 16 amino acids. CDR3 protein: CASSLEPAPVADTQYF. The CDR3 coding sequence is TGTGCCAGCAGCTTAGAGCCAGCTCCGGTGGCAGATACGCAGTATTTT.

This CDR3 reads CASSFSPDNYYEQYF. CDR3 nucleotides: TGTGCCAGCAGTTTCTCCCCGGACAATTACTACGAGCAGTACTTC. The chain is built from TRBV27 and TRBJ2-7; possible D gene TRBD1, 5 bases. The germline CDR1 and CDR2 sequences are MNHEY and SMNVEV (reference sequence). V gave up 3 bases and J gave up 3 bases, with 15 bases separating them. The CDR3 loop spans 15 amino acids.

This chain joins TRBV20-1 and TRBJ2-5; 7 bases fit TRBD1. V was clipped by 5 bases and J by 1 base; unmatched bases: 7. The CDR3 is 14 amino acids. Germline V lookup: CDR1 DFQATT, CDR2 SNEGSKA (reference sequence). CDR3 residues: CSAWDDRVQETQYF. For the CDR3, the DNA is TGCAGTGCTTGGGATGACAGGGTCCAAGAGACCCAGTACTTC.

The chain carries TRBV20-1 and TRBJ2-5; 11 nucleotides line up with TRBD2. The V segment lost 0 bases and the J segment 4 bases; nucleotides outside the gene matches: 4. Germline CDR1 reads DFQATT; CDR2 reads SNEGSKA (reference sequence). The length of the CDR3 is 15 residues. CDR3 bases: TGCAGTGCTAGAGATCCGGGACTAGCGGCAGAGACCCAGTACTTC. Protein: CSARDPGLAAETQYF.

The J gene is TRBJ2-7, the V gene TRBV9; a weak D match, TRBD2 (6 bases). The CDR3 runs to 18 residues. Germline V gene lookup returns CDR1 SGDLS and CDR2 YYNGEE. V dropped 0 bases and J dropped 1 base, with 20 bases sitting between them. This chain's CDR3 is CASSVGAGKALDSYEQYF. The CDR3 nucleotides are TGTGCCAGCAGCGTAGGGGCGGGGAAGGCTTTGGATTCCTACGAGCAGTACTTC.

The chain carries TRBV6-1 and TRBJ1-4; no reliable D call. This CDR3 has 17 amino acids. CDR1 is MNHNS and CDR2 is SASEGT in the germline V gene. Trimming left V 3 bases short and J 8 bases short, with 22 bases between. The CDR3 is CASSDFGEVYQGEKLFF. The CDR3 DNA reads TGTGCCAGCAGTGACTTCGGGGAGGTATACCAAGGGGAAAAACTGTTTTTT.

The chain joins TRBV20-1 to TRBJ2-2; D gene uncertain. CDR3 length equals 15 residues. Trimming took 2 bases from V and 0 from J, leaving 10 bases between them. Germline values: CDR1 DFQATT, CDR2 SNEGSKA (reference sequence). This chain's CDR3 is CSARPIPANTGELFF. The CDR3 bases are TGCAGTGCTAGACCAATACCAGCGAACACCGGGGAGCTGTTTTTT.

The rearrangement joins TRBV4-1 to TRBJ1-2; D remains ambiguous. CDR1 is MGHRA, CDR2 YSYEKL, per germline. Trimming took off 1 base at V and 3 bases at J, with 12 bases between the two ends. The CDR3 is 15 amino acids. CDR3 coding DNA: TGCGCCAGCAGCCAAGTAATCACAGTAGACTATGGCTACACCTTC. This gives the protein CASSQVITVDYGYTF.

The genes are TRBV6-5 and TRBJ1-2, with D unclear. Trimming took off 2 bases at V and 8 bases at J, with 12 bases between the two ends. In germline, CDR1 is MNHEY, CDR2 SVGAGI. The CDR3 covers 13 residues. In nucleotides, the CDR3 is TGTGCCAGCAGTTACGCGCAGGAAGGGGGCTACACCTTC. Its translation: CASSYAQEGGYTF.

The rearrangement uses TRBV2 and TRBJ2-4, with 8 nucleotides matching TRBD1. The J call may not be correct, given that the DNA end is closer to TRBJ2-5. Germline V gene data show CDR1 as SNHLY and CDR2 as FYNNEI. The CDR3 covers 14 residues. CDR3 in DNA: TGTGCCAGCAATGGGGACAGGATCCAAGAGACCCAGTACTTC. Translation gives CASNGDRIQETQYF.

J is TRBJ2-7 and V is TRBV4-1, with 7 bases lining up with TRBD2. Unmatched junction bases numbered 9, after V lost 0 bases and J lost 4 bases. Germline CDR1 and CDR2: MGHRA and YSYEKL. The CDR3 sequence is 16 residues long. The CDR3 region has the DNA TGCGCCAGCAGCCAAGATTGGGGCGGGAGAACATACGAGCAGTACTTC. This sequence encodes CASSQDWGGRTYEQYF.

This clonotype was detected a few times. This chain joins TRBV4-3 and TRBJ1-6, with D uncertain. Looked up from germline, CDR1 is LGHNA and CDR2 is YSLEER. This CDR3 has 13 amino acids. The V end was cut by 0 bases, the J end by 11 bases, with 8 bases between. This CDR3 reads CASSQEKRTPLHF. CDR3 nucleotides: TGCGCCAGCAGCCAAGAGAAACGGACACCCCTCCACTTT.

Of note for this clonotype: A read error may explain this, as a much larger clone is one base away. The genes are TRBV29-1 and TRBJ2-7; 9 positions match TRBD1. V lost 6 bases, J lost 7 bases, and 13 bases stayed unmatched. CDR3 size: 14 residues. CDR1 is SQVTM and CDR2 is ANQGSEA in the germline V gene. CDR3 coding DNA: TGCAGCGTGCGTGACAGGGGGTTTGGCAATGAGCAGTACTTC. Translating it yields CSVRDRGFGNEQYF.

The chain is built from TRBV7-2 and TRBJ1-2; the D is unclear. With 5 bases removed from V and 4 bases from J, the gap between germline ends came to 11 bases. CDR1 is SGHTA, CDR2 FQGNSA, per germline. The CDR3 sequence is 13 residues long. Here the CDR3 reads CASSPVGSYGYTF. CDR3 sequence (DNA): TGTGCCAGCAGCCCAGTAGGTTCCTATGGCTACACCTTC. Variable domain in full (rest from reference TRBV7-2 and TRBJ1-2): GAGVSQSPSNKVTEKGKDVELRCDPISGHTALYWYRQSLGQGLEFLIYFQGNSAPDKSGLPSDRFSAERTGGSVSTLTIQRTQQEDSAVYLCASSPVGSYGYTFGSGTRLTVV.

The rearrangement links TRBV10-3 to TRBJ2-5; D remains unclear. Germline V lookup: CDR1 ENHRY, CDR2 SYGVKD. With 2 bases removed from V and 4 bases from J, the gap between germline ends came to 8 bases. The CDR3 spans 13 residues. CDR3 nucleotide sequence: TGTGCCATCAGTGAGGGAAAGGGAGAGACCCAGTACTTC. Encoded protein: CAISEGKGETQYF.

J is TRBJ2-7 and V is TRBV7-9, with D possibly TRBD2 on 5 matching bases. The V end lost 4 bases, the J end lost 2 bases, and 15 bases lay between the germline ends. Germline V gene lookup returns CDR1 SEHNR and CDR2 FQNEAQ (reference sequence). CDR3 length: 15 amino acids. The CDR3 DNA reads TGTGCCAGCAGCTCATCCGGGATACTACCCTACGAGCAGTACTTC. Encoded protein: CASSSSGILPYEQYF.

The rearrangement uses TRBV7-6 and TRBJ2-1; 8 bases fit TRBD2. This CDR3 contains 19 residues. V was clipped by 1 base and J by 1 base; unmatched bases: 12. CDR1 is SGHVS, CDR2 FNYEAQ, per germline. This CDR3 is CASSLDEAHAGGSYNEQFF. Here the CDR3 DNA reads TGTGCCAGCAGCTTAGACGAGGCCCATGCGGGGGGATCCTACAATGAGCAGTTCTTC. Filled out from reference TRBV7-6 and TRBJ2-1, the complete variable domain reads GAGVSQSPRYKVTKRGQDVALRCDPISGHVSLYWYRQALGQGPEFLTYFNYEAQQDKSGLPNDRFSAERPEGSISTLTIQRTEQRDSAMYRCASSLDEAHAGGSYNEQFFGPGTRLTVL.

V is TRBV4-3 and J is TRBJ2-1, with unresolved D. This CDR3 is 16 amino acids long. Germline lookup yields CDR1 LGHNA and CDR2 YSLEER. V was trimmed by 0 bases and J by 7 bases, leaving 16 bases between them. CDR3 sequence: CASSQEWPGRNNEQFF. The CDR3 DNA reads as TGCGCCAGCAGCCAAGAATGGCCGGGCCGGAATAATGAGCAGTTCTTC.

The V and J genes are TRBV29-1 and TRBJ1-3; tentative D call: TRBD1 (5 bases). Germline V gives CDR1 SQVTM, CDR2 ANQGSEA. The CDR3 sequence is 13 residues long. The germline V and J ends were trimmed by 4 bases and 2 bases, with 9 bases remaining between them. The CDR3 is CSVVGVPGNTIYF. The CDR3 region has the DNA TGCAGCGTTGTAGGGGTACCTGGAAACACCATATATTTT.

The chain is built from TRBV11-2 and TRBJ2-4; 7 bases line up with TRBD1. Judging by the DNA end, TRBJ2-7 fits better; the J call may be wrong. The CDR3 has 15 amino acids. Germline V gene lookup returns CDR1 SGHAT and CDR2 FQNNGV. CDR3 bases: TGTGCCAGCAGCTTAGTCAGGGGGAACAACCACGAGCAGTACTTC. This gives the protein CASSLVRGNNHEQYF.

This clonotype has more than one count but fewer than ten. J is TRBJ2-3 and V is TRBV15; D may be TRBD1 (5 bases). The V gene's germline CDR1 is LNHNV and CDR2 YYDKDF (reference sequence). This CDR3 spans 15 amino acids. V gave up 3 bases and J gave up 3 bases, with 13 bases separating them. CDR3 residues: CATSRSKGRTDTQYF. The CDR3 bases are TGTGCCACCAGCAGGAGTAAGGGGCGGACAGATACGCAGTATTTT.

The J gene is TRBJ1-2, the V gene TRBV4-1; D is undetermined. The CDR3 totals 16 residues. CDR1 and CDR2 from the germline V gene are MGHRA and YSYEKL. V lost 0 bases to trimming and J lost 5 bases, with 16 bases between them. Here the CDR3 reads CASSQELGSWIYGYTF. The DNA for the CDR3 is TGCGCCAGCAGCCAAGAGCTGGGTTCTTGGATTTATGGCTACACCTTC.